This TCR beta chain comes out of a study of T cell changes during pregnancy in multiple sclerosis. TCRdb's copy holds only in-frame clones and misses some; the assay was immunoSEQ multiplex PCR. The repertoire holds 41,000 or so clones, 90% seen once, with around 6.3% in the top ten. Material: CD8+ T cells from peripheral blood mononuclear cells, obtained in the third trimester of pregnancy. The receptor's source is a female donor with multiple sclerosis, enrolled in a pregnancy study.

The CDR3 DNA reads TGTGCCATCAGCCCACGGGAGGTACCCTACAATGAGCAGTTCTTC. It yields the protein CAISPREVPYNEQFF. This chain uses TRBV10-3 with TRBJ2-1, with 7 positions matching TRBD2. This CDR3 contains 15 residues. Trimming at V came to 6 bases and at J to 2 bases, leaving 7 bases not matched to a gene. CDR1 and CDR2 (germline): ENHRY, SYGVKD.